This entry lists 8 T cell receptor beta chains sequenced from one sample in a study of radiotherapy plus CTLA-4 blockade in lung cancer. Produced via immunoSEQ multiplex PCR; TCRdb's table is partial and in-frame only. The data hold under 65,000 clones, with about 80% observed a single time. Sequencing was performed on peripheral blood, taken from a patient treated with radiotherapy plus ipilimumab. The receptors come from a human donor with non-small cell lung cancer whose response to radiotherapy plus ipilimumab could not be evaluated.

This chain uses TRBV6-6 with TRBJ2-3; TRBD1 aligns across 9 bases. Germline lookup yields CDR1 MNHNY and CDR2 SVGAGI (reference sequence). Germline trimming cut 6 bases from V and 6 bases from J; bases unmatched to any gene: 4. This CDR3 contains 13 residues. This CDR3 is CASRGTGIDTQYF. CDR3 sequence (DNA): TGTGCCAGCAGGGGGACAGGGATTGATACGCAGTATTTT.

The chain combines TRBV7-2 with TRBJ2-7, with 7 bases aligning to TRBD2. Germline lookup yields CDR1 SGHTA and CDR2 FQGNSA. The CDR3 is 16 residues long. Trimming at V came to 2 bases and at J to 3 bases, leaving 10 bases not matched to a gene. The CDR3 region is CASSLYGASGNYEQYF. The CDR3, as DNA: TGTGCCAGCAGCTTATACGGTGCTAGCGGTAACTACGAGCAGTACTTC.

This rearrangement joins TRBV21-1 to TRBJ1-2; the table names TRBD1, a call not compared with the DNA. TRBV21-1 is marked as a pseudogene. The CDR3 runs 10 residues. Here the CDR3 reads CAAYRAGYTF. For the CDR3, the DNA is TGTGCCGCATACAGGGCCGGCTACACCTTC.

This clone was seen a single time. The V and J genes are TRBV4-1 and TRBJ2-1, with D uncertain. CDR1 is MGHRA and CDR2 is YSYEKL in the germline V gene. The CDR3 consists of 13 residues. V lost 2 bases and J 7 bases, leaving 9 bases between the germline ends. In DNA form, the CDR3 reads TGCGCCAGCAGCCAACCGTCGAGGAATGAGCAGTTCTTC. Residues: CASSQPSRNEQFF.

In DNA form, the CDR3 reads TGTGCCAGCAGCTTGGCCCCAGGGCGAGGCACAGATACGCAGTATTTT. Residues: CASSLAPGRGTDTQYF. The chain couples TRBV5-4 to TRBJ2-3; the D gene is possibly TRBD1 (5 bases). The germline V gene encodes CDR1 SGHNT and CDR2 YYREEE (reference sequence). The V and J ends lost 0 bases and 1 base respectively, with 12 bases between them. The CDR3 has 16 residues.

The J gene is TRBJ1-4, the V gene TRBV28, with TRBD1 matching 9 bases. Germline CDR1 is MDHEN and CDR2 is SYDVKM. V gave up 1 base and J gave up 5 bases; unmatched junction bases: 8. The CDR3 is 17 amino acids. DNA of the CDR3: TGTGCCAGCAGTTTATCCGGGACAGGGCGTAGGAATGAAAAACTGTTTTTT. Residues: CASSLSGTGRRNEKLFF.

The CDR3: CASSYSLTAKYGYTF. CDR3 nucleotides: TGTGCCAGCAGTTACTCGTTGACAGCGAAATATGGCTACACCTTC. The chain links TRBV6-5 to TRBJ1-2; D may be TRBD1 (5 bases). The V gene's germline CDR1 is MNHEY and CDR2 SVGAGI. The CDR3 is 15 amino acids. Trimming removed 0 bases at V and 5 bases at J, with 13 bases between.

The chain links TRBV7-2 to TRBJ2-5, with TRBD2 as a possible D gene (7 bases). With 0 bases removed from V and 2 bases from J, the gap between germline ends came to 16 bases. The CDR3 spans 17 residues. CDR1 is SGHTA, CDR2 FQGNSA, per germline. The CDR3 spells CASSLAGVGGLQETQYF. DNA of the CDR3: TGTGCCAGCAGCTTAGCAGGAGTCGGGGGGCTTCAAGAGACCCAGTACTTC.